The present entry profiles one TCR beta chain with its context. The target antigen is unknown. This CDR3 has 14 residues. In germline, CDR1 is SGHRS, CDR2 YFSETQ. With 3 bases removed from V and 1 base from J, the gap between germline ends came to 8 bases. CD45RO/CCR7/CD25/CD127/CD95/CD27 staining was used to isolate CD4+ naive, central memory, regulatory and stem cell-like memory cells by sorting. Purity exceeded 98% in all sorted populations. cDNA synthesis used the whole RNA isolate, giving expressed TCRB sequences. Here immunoSEQ multiplex PCR was the method, and the copy in TCRdb shows in-frame clones only, minus some. The table lists more than 110,000 clones, around 7% of them singletons. This sample is drawn from a study of beta chain features in type 1 diabetes. Study observations and caveats: Using cDNA template may skew counts toward highly expressing activated cells. People with Type 1 diabetes carried modestly yet significantly shorter TCRB CDR3s in all four CD4+ subsets.

J is TRBJ2-1 and V is TRBV5-1; unclear D gene. The sequence was obtained from a woman in her 30s in good health. The sequenced material came from central memory CD4+ T cells from blood. Written as DNA, the CDR3 is TGCGCCAGCAGCTACACCGTTTCCTACAATGAGCAGTTCTTC. The encoded protein is CASSYTVSYNEQFF.